The TCR beta chain under discussion was sequenced for a study of blood T cell repertoires in COVID-19. V gave up 2 bases and J gave up 2 bases; unmatched junction bases: 2. Germline lookup yields CDR1 SGHTA and CDR2 FQGTGA. CDR3 length: 15 amino acids. Produced via immunoSEQ multiplex PCR; TCRdb's table is partial and in-frame only. The sample gives 60,000 to 85,000 clones, 84% of which show up once; about 35% is in the top ten. The sample comprised peripheral blood. The chain carries TRBV7-3 and TRBJ2-2; 7 nucleotides match TRBD2. This clonotype was obtained from a man aged 65-85 years with acute or convalescent COVID-19. This CDR3 reads CASSLASGNTGELFF. The CDR3 coding sequence is TGTGCCAGCAGCTTAGCTAGCGGAAACACCGGGGAGCTGTTTTTT.